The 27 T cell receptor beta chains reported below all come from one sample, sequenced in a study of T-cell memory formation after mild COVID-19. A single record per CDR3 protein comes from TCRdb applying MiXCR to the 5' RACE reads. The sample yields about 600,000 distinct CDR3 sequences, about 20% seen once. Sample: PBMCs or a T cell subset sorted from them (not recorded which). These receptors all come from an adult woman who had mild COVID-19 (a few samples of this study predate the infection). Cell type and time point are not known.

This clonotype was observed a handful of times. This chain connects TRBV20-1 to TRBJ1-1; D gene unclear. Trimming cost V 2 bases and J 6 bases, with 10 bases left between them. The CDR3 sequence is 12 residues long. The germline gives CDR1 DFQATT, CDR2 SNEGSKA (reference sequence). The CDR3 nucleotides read TGCAGTGCTAGACTCTTGCGAGCTGAAGCTTTCTTT. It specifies CSARLLRAEAFF.

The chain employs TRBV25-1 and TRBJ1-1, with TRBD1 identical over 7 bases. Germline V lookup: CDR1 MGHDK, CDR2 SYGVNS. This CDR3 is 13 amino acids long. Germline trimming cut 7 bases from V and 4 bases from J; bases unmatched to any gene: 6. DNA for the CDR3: TGTGCCAGCACCAGGGGGAGGGGCACTGAAGCTTTCTTT. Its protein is CASTRGRGTEAFF.

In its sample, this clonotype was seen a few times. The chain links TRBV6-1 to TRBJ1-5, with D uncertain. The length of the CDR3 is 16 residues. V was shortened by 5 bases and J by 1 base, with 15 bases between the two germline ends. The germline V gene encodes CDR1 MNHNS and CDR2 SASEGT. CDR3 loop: CASSRPLGGSNQPQHF. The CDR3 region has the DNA TGTGCCAGCAGTCGCCCCCTGGGAGGGAGCAATCAGCCCCAGCATTTT.

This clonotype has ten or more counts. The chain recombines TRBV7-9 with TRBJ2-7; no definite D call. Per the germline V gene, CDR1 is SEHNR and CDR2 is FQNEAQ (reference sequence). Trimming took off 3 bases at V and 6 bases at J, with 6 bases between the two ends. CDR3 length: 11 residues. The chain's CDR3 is CASSFASEQYF. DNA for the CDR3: TGTGCCAGCAGCTTCGCTAGCGAGCAGTACTTC.

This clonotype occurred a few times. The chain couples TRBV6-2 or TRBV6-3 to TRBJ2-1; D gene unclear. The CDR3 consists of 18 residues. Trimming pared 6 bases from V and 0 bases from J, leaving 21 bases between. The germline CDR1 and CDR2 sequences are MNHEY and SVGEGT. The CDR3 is CASSPGGPVIPSYNEQFF. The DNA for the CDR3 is TGTGCCAGCAGCCCCGGTGGGCCAGTAATCCCCTCCTACAATGAGCAGTTCTTC.

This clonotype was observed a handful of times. In DNA, the CDR3 is TGTGCCAGCAGACTCGGATCCACGAACACCGGGGAGCTGTTTTTT. It is translated as CASRLGSTNTGELFF. The chain combines TRBV9 with TRBJ2-2; D gene unclear. This CDR3 is built from 15 residues. Germline CDR1 is SGDLS and CDR2 is YYNGEE. Trimming removed 5 bases at V and 0 bases at J, with 11 bases between.

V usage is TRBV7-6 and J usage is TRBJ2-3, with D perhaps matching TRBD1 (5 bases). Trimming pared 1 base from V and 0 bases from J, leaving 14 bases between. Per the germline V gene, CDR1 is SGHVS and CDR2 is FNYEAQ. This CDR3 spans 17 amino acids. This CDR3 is CASSLVGQGWSTDTQYF. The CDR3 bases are TGTGCCAGCAGCTTAGTTGGTCAGGGCTGGAGCACAGATACGCAGTATTTT.

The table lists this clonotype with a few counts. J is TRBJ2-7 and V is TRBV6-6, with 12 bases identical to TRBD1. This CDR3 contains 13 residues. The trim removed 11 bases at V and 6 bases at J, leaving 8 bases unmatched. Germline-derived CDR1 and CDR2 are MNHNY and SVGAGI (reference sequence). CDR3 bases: TGTGCCGTGAGGGGGACAGGGGGCTTCGAGCAGTACTTC. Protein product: CAVRGTGGFEQYF.

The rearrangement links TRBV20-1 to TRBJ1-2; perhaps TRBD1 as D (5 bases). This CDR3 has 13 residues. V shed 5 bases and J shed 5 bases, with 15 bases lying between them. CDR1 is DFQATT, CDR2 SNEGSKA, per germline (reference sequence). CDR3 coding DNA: TGCAGTGCTTCCGGCCAGGGATGGTATGGCTACACCTTC. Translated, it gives CSASGQGWYGYTF.

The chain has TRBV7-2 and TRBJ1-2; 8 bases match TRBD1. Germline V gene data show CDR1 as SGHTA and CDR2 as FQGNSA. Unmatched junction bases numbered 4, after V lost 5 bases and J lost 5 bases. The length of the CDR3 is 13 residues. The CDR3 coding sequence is TGTGCCAGCAGCCGGACAGGGCAGTATGGCTACACCTTC. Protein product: CASSRTGQYGYTF.

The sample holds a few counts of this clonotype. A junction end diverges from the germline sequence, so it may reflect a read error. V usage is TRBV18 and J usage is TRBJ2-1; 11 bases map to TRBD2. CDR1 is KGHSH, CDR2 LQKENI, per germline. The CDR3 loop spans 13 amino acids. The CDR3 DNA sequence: TGTGCCAGCTCATCACTAGCGGGGGAGGCCGGGCTCTTC. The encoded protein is CASSSLAGEAGLF. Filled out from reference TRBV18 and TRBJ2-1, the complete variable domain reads NAGVMQNPRHLVRRRGQEARLRCSPMKGHSHVYWYRQLPEEGLKFMVYLQKENIIDESGMPKERFSAEFPKEGPSILRIQQVVRGDSAAYFCASSSLAGEAGLFGPGTRLTVL.

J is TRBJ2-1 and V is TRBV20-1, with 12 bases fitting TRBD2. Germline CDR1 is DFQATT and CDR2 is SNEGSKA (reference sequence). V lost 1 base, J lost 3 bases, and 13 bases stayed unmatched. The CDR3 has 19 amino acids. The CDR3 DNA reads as TGCAGTGCTAGAGGTGCTACTAGCGGGGGGACCGCCGTCTACAATGAGCAGTTCTTC. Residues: CSARGATSGGTAVYNEQFF.

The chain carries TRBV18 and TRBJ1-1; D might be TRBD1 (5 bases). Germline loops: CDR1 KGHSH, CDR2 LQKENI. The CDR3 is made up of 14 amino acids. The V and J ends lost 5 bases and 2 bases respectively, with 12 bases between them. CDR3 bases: TGTGCCAGCTCATCGACAGCCGCTAACACTGAAGCTTTCTTT. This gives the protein CASSSTAANTEAFF.

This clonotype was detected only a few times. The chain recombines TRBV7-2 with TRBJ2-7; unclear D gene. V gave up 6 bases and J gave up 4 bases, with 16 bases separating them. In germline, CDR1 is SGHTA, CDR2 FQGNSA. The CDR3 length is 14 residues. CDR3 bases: TGTGCCAGCAGGACGAGAGTATGGGATTACGAGCAGTACTTC. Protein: CASRTRVWDYEQYF.

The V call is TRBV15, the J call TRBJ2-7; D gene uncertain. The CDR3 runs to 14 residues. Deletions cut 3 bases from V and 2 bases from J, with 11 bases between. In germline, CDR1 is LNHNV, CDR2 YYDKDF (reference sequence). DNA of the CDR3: TGTGCCACCAGCAGCCGGGCAGGCACCTACGAGCAGTACTTC. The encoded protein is CATSSRAGTYEQYF.

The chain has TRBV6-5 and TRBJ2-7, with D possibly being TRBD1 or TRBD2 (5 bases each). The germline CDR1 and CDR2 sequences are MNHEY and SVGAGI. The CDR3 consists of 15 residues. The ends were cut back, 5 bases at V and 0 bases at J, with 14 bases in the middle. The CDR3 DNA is TGTGCCAGCAGTGCCGGGACCTTCGACTCCTACGAGCAGTACTTC. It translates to CASSAGTFDSYEQYF.

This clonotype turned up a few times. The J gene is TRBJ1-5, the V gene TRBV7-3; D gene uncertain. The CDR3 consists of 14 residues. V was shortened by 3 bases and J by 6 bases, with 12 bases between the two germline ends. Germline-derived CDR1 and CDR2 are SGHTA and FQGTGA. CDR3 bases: TGTGCCAGCAGCTTCAGCGGGGATAGTCAGCCCCAGCATTTT. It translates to CASSFSGDSQPQHF.

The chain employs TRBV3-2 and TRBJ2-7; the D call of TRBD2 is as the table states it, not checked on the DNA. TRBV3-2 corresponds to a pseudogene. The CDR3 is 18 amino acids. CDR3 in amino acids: CASSQDRTSGPSSYEQYF. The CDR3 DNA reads TGTGCCAGCAGCCAAGATCGGACTAGCGGGCCGAGCTCCTACGAGCAGTACTTC.

The CDR3 is CASSAQPGRRSSSYEQYF. CDR3 in DNA: TGTGCCAGCAGCGCACAACCGGGACGACGGAGTAGCTCCTACGAGCAGTACTTC. This chain joins TRBV5-6 and TRBJ2-7; D possibly uses TRBD1 or TRBD2 (5 bases each). The V gene lost 4 bases and the J gene lost 0 bases, with 23 bases spanning the gap. Germline-derived CDR1 and CDR2 are SGHDT and YYEEEE. The CDR3 has 18 amino acids.

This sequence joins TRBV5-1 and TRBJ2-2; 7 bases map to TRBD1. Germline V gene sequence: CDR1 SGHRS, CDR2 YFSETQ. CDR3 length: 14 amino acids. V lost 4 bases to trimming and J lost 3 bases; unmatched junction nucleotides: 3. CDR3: CASSAGTDTGELFF. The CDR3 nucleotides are TGCGCCAGCAGCGCAGGGACAGACACCGGGGAGCTGTTTTTT.

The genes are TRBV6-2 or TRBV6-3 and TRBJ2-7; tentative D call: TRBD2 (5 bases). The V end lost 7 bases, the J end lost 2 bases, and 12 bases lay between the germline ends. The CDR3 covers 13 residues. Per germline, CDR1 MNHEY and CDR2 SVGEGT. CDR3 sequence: CASTEGTTYEQYF. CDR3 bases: TGTGCCAGCACCGAGGGTACCACCTACGAGCAGTACTTC.

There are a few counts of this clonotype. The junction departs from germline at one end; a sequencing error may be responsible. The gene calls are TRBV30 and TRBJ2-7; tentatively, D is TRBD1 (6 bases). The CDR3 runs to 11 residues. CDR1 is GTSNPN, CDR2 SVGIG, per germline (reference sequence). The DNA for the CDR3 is TGTGCCTGGGGCCCGGGGCAGGGGATTTTCTTC. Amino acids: CAWGPGQGIFF.

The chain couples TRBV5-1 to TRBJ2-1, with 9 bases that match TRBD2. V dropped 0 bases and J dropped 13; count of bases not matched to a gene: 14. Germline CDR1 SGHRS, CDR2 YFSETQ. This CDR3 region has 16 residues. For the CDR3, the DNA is TGCGCCAGCAGCTTGGTTCAAGCGGGAGGAGTTCTTCCCCAGTTCTTC. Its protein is CASSLVQAGGVLPQFF.

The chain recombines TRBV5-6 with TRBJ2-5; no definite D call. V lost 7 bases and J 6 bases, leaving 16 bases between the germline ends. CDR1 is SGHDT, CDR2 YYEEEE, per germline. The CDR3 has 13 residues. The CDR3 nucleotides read TGTGCCAGCCCCCCCCGGTGGACCAAGACCCAGTACTTC. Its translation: CASPPRWTKTQYF.

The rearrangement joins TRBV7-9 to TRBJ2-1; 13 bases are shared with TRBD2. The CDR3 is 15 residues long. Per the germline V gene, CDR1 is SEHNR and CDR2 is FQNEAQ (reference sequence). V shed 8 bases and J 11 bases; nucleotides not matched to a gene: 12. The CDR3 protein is CASRTGLAGISKQFF. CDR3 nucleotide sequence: TGTGCCAGCCGCACGGGACTAGCGGGGATAAGTAAGCAGTTCTTC.

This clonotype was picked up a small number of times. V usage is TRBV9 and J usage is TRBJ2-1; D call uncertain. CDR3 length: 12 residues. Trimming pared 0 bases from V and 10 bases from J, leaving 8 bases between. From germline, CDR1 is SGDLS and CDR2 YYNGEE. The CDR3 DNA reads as TGTGCCAGCAGCGTAGGGGATAGCGAGCAGTTCTTC. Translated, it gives CASSVGDSEQFF.

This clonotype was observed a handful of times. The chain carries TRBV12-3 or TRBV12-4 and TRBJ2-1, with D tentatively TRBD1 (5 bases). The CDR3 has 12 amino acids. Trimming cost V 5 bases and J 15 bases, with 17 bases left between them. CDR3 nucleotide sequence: TGTGCCAGCAGTGCAGGGTCCTCGAATCGGTTCTTC. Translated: CASSAGSSNRFF.